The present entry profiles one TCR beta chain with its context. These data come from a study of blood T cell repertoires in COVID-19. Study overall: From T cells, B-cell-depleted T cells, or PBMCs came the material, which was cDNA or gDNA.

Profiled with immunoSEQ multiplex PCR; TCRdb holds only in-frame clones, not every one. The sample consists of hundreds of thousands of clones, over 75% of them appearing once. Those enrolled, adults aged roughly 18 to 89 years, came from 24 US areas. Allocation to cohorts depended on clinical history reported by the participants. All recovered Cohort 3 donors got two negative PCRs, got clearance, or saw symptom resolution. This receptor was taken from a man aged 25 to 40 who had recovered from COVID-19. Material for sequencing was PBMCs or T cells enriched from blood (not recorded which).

The CDR3 bases are TGTGCCAGCTCACCACGATTCGAGCGGGAGGGGGAGACCCAGTACTTC. Its protein is CASSPRFEREGETQYF. This rearrangement joins TRBV18 to TRBJ2-5, with 10 nucleotides matching TRBD2. The J segment lost 5 bases and the V segment lost 1 base, leaving 7 bases of the junction unmatched. CDR1 is KGHSH and CDR2 is LQKENI in the germline V gene. The CDR3 sequence is 16 residues long.